This is a list of T cell receptor beta chains from one sample in a study of blood T cell repertoires in COVID-19. Method: immunoSEQ multiplex PCR; TCRdb's copy keeps in-frame clones and lacks some. The sample records about 300,000 clones, about 83% being singletons. The sequenced sample consisted of peripheral blood. These receptors came from a woman in her forties or fifties with acute or convalescent COVID-19. Both conserved end residues are trimmed from each CDR3.

V,length,CDR3
TRBV30,12,AWSSRTVNQPQH
TRBV21-1,7,ASSNQAF
TRBV5-6,13,ASSLGTGVWSPLH
TRBV5-6,12,ASSLRQNNSPLH
TRBV4-3,14,ASSQDYGRPTYEQY
TRBV11-2,12,ASSLGVAGETQY
TRBV18,11,ASSPDTKRGYT
TRBV7-7,14,ASSPLTGTGSRGYT
TRBV3-1/TRBV3-2,14,ASSQLLAGDTGELF
TRBV23-1,13,ASSQSRTREETQY
TRBV3-1/TRBV3-2,11,ASSLDRIYGYT
TRBV7-9,11,ASSFRDRDEQF
TRBV19,12,ASSIVFQNYGYT
TRBV7-2,12,ASSLALTSETQY
TRBV27,14,ASRVGGRRDQETQY
TRBV7-8,12,ASSPRSSTDTQY
TRBV5-1,15,ASSSTGLAGGLETQY
TRBV3-1/TRBV3-2,14,ASSRTAGMRYNEQF
TRBV30,15,AWSDPPLAVLTGELF
TRBV7-9,15,ASSFTMGGGRAGTQY
TRBV5-1,11,ASSFEGGYGYT
TRBV2,15,ASRGSSGTGEQETQY
TRBV5-1,14,ASSWRQGLSTDTQY
TRBV6-6,13,ASSYSRRNTGELF
TRBV13,14,ASSRRVPTYTGELF
TRBV4-1,16,ASSQGETSGSWGDTQY
TRBV5-1,13,ASSTVGAKNEKLF
TRBV6-1,11,ASSEIVGHEQF
TRBV12-5,14,ASGLVLTGDENIQY
TRBV4-2,14,ASSQDLLGQDYGYT
TRBV7-9,13,ASSPRTGLQETQY
TRBV19,12,ASSPTGAGNTIY